Listed here are 12 T cell receptor beta chains from one sample, sequenced in a study of a mutant IDH1 vaccine in newly diagnosed glioma (dated by TCRdb to the early 2020s). The time point label corresponds to: week 47, end of study. Each vaccine dose was 300 ug of a 20-mer mutant IDH1 peptide in Montanide, given subcutaneously with topical imiquimod. The library relied on the immunoSEQ multiplex PCR assay. Drawn from immuneACCESS, this table holds only the in-frame rearrangements with V and J called that TCRdb kept. Clones are partly lost; checked studies trace under half to an unresolved V gene and leave the rest unexplained. The table for this sample lists about 55,000 clones; about 80% of them were counted only once. Roughly 5% of the sample lies in the top ten. The antigens of these receptors remain unknown. The specimen was PBMCs, collected from a glioma patient whose treatment included an IDH1 peptide vaccine. The source is a woman in her thirties or forties with glioma. Some clones in this sample may be carry-over from other donors' samples.

The chain combines TRBV9 with TRBJ1-2; D might be TRBD1 (5 bases). Deletions cut 4 bases from V and 5 bases from J, with 12 bases between. Germline-derived CDR1 and CDR2 are SGDLS and YYNGEE. The CDR3 has 13 amino acids. CDR3 in amino acids: CASSPGLGYGYTF. The CDR3 DNA is TGTGCCAGCAGCCCGGGACTGGGGTATGGCTACACCTTC.

The chain uses TRBV2 and TRBJ1-1; TRBD1 might be the D (5 bases). There are 11 residues in the CDR3. V was trimmed by 11 bases and J by 3 bases, leaving 10 bases between them. The germline CDR1 and CDR2 sequences are SNHLY and FYNNEI. The CDR3 loop is CAGGEYTEAFF. CDR3 DNA sequence: TGTGCCGGGGGGGAATACACTGAAGCTTTCTTT.

The rearrangement uses TRBV25-1 and TRBJ2-2; no reliable D call. The CDR3 consists of 14 residues. V lost 2 bases and J lost 5, with 9 bases in between. In germline, CDR1 is MGHDK, CDR2 SYGVNS. The DNA of the CDR3 is TGTGCCAGCAGTGAAGTTCGCGAGACCGGGGAGCTGTTTTTT. Its protein product is CASSEVRETGELFF.

The chain joins TRBV19 to TRBJ1-1; 7 bases are shared with TRBD1. The CDR3 covers 17 residues. V gave up 7 bases and J gave up 1 base; unmatched junction bases: 15. Germline V lookup: CDR1 LNHDA, CDR2 SQIVND (reference sequence). The CDR3 region has the DNA TGTGCCAGTAAGGGGGCAGGGAAAATTTCAAAGAACACTGAAGCTTTCTTT. This translates into CASKGAGKISKNTEAFF.

The DNA for the CDR3 is TGTGCCAGCAGCTTAGGGACAGGGGACTGGTTGGGAAAACTGTTTTTT. Residues: CASSLGTGDWLGKLFF. The rearrangement links TRBV25-1 to TRBJ1-4; 10 positions agree with TRBD1. CDR1 is MGHDK, CDR2 SYGVNS, per germline. V lost 6 bases to trimming and J lost 10 bases; unmatched junction nucleotides: 14. There are 16 residues in the CDR3.

V is TRBV7-6 and J is TRBJ2-3, with D perhaps assigned TRBD1 or TRBD2 (6 bases each). The CDR3 length is 15 residues. V lost 1 base, J lost 0 bases, and 8 bases lay in between. Germline-derived CDR1 and CDR2 are SGHVS and FNYEAQ. The CDR3: CASSLEGGSTDTQYF. The CDR3 nucleotides are TGTGCCAGCAGCTTAGAGGGGGGTAGCACAGATACGCAGTATTTT. Variable domain in full (rest from reference TRBV7-6 and TRBJ2-3): GAGVSQSPRYKVTKRGQDVALRCDPISGHVSLYWYRQALGQGPEFLTYFNYEAQQDKSGLPNDRFSAERPEGSISTLTIQRTEQRDSAMYRCASSLEGGSTDTQYFGPGTRLTVL.

This chain joins TRBV29-1 and TRBJ2-1, with D possibly being TRBD1 (5 bases). CDR3 length: 14 residues. Trimming removed 7 bases from V and 7 bases from J, with 20 bases in between. Germline V gene lookup returns CDR1 SQVTM and CDR2 ANQGSEA. The CDR3 reads CSGITGDGYNEQFF. CDR3 in DNA: TGCAGCGGTATAACAGGTGACGGTTATAATGAGCAGTTCTTC.

This chain joins TRBV6-6 and TRBJ1-5; tentatively, D is TRBD1 (6 bases). Germline assignment: CDR1 MNHNY and CDR2 SVGAGI (reference sequence). The CDR3 is 13 residues long. Trimming removed 5 bases from V and 5 bases from J, with 10 bases in between. CDR3 loop: CASSAGVDQPQHF. The CDR3 DNA is TGTGCCAGCAGTGCAGGGGTGGATCAGCCCCAGCATTTT.

This clone was detected a few times. The CDR3 loop reads CASSLTGGPGNTIYF. Here the CDR3 DNA reads TGTGCCAGCAGCTTAACGGGGGGACCTGGAAACACCATATATTTT. This chain uses TRBV7-3 with TRBJ1-3; TRBD1 is a possible D gene (5 bases). CDR3 length: 15 amino acids. Trimming removed 0 bases from V and 2 bases from J, with 8 bases in between. CDR1 and CDR2 from the germline V gene are SGHTA and FQGTGA.

This clone has just a few counts. This chain joins TRBV6-5 and TRBJ2-7; 10 bases fit TRBD1. CDR3 length: 14 amino acids. Trimming removed 6 bases from V and 6 bases from J; junction bases left unmatched: 8. Germline CDR1 is MNHEY and CDR2 is SVGAGI. CDR3 in DNA: TGTGCCAGCAGCCCGGGACAGGGGCGTACCGAGCAGTACTTC. Its protein is CASSPGQGRTEQYF.

The chain couples TRBV30 to TRBJ2-1, with 7 bases aligning to TRBD2. V lost 2 bases to trimming and J lost 4 bases; unmatched junction nucleotides: 5. Per germline, CDR1 GTSNPN and CDR2 SVGIG (reference sequence). This CDR3 region has 14 residues. CDR3 nucleotides: TGTGCCTGGAGTTCCCTAGCGGATTACAATGAGCAGTTCTTC. This gives the protein CAWSSLADYNEQFF.

The chain combines TRBV7-9 with TRBJ2-7; possible D gene TRBD2, 5 bases. The germline V gene has CDR1 SEHNR and CDR2 FQNEAQ (reference sequence). V lost 4 bases and J lost 0, with 13 bases in between. CDR3 length: 15 amino acids. The CDR3 is CASSSSSTSSYEQYF. In DNA, the CDR3 is TGTGCCAGCAGCTCCTCTAGCACGAGCTCCTACGAGCAGTACTTC.